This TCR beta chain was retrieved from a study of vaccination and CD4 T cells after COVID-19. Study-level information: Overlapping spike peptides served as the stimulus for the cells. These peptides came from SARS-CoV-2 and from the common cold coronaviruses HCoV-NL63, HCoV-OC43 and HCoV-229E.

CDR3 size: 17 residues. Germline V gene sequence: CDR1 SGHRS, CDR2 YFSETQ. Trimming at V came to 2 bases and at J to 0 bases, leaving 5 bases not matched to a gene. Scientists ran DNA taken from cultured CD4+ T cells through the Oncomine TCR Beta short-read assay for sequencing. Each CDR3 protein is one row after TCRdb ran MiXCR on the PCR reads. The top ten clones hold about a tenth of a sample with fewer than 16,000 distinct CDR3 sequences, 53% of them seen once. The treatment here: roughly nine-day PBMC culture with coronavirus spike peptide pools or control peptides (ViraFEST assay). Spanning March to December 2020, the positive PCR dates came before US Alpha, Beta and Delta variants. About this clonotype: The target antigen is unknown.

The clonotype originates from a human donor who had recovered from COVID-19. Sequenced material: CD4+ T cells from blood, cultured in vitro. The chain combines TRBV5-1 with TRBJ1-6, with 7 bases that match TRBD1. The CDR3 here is CASSFGTASSYNSPLHF. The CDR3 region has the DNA TGCGCCAGCAGCTTCGGGACAGCGAGCTCCTATAATTCACCCCTCCACTTT.